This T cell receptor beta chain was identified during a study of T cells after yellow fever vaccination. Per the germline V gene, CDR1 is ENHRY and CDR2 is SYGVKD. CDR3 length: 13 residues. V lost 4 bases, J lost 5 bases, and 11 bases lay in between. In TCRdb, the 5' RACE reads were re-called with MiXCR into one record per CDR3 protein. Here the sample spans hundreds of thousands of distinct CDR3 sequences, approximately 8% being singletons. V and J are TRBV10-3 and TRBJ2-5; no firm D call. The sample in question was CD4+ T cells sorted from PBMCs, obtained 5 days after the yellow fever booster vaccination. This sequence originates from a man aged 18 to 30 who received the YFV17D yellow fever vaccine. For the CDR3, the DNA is TGTGCCATCAGTGTCAGTAGCCAGGAGACCCAGTACTTC. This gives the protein CAISVSSQETQYF.